This T cell receptor (beta chain) was identified during a study of blood T cell repertoires in COVID-19. Authors' data handling: Estimation of nucleated cell counts relied on the amplification of reference gene primers. Sequenced by immunoSEQ multiplex PCR; TCRdb stores in-frame clones only, minus some. V, J and clone size are those of that table, while D and trimming were read from the DNA. The top ten hold approximately 12% of the sample, which has about 16,000 clones, more than 70% seen once. From germline, CDR1 is KGHSH and CDR2 LQKENI. V lost 2 bases and J 0 bases, leaving 8 bases between the germline ends. The length of the CDR3 is 14 residues.

This chain links TRBV18 with TRBJ2-7, with D possibly being TRBD2 (5 bases). The sequenced sample consisted of peripheral blood. The clonotype originates from a human donor in a cohort sampled during active COVID-19. This CDR3 is CASSPERVSYEQYF. CDR3 DNA sequence: TGTGCCAGCTCACCAGAGAGGGTCTCCTACGAGCAGTACTTC.